The 20 T cell receptor beta chains presented below share a single source sample, sequenced in a study of CD8 T cells in ankylosing spondylitis. Antigens of these TCRs are unknown. Whole-study results and caveats: Seemingly distinctive of ankylosing spondylitis blood was a TCR beta motif formed by eight highly homologous variants.

Each CDR3 protein gets one entry after TCRdb re-called the 5' RACE reads with MiXCR. Of approximately 500,000 distinct CDR3 sequences in the sample, roughly 13% were seen once. The specimen sequenced was blood, either unsorted or a sorted T cell fraction (not recorded which). The receptors derive from a male donor with ankylosing spondylitis.

About this clonotype itself: A much larger clone differs by one base, so this may be a read error. The rearrangement joins TRBV5-1 to TRBJ2-1, with TRBD2 as a possible D gene (5 bases). The germline V gene encodes CDR1 SGHRS and CDR2 YFSETQ. The CDR3 sequence is 15 residues long. The CDR3 DNA sequence: TGCGCCAGCTATCTGCTAGCAAAGGGCTACAATGTGCAGTTCTTC. Amino acids: CASYLLAKGYNVQFF.

This clonotype occurred many times. This chain connects TRBV5-1 to TRBJ2-3; 8 bases are a match to TRBD1. Germline V lookup: CDR1 SGHRS, CDR2 YFSETQ. Unmatched junction bases numbered 4, after V lost 2 bases and J lost 2 bases. The CDR3 runs to 15 residues. CDR3 nucleotides: TGCGCCAGCAGCTTCAGGGGGCAAGTCACAGATACGCAGTATTTT. Its protein is CASSFRGQVTDTQYF.

Details on this clonotype: A read error is possible here, since a much larger clone lies one base away. The CDR3 end shows no conserved phenylalanine or tryptophan, and so a read error is likely. The rearrangement uses TRBV9 and TRBJ2-2; 7 bases agree with TRBD1. With 4 bases clipped from V and 4 bases from J, the junction kept 13 bases outside the gene matches. Germline V CDR1 and CDR2: SGDLS, YYNGEE. This CDR3 spans 17 amino acids. CDR3 amino acids: CASSLHPLDRATGELFL. The CDR3, as DNA: TGTGCCAGCAGCTTACACCCCTTAGACAGGGCCACCGGGGAGCTGTTTCTT.

V usage is TRBV20-1 and J usage is TRBJ1-6; no definite D call. Trimming left V 6 bases short and J 0 bases short, with 24 bases between. This CDR3 comprises 19 residues. Germline assignment: CDR1 DFQATT and CDR2 SNEGSKA (reference sequence). This CDR3 reads CSATRGRGGWPSYNSPLHF. The CDR3 DNA reads as TGCAGTGCGACGAGAGGGCGCGGAGGATGGCCCTCCTATAATTCACCCCTCCACTTT.

This clonotype was picked up a small number of times. The chain uses TRBV5-1 and TRBJ2-7; 7 nucleotides match TRBD2. Germline CDR1 SGHRS, CDR2 YFSETQ. Unmatched junction bases numbered 2, after V lost 0 bases and J lost 5 bases. This CDR3 is 13 amino acids long. CDR3 sequence: CASSLGAGNEQYV. The CDR3, as DNA: TGCGCCAGCAGCTTGGGAGCGGGAAACGAGCAGTACGTC.

This clonotype has ten or more counts. The chain joins TRBV7-9 to TRBJ2-5, with D hard to call. Germline V gives CDR1 SEHNR, CDR2 FQNEAQ (reference sequence). This CDR3 comprises 12 residues. Trimming stripped 5 bases from V and 3 bases from J, with 7 bases between. The DNA of the CDR3 is TGTGCCAGCAGCCAACGGAAAGAGACCCAGTACTTC. Translated: CASSQRKETQYF.

This clonotype was detected a few times. The chain has TRBV12-3 or TRBV12-4 and TRBJ2-1, with 8 bases aligning to TRBD2. The CDR3 has 14 residues. Germline trimming cut 7 bases from V and 8 bases from J; bases unmatched to any gene: 10. Here the CDR3 reads CASTPGTSQHEQFF. DNA for the CDR3: TGTGCCAGCACCCCCGGGACTAGTCAACATGAGCAGTTCTTC.

This clonotype was detected only a few times. The rearrangement links TRBV5-1 to TRBJ2-1; D perhaps matches TRBD2 (5 bases). Germline V lookup: CDR1 SGHRS, CDR2 YFSETQ. Trimming cost V 6 bases and J 9 bases, with 10 bases left between them. The CDR3 runs to 11 residues. The CDR3 sequence is CASIRGAEQFF. The DNA of the CDR3 is TGCGCCAGCATCCGGGGTGCTGAGCAGTTCTTC. Combining the CDR3 with reference TRBV5-1 and TRBJ2-1 gives the whole variable domain KAGVTQTPRYLIKTRGQQVTLSCSPISGHRSVSWYQQTPGQGLQFLFEYFSETQRNKGNFPGRFSGRQFSNSRSEMNVSTLELGDSALYLCASIRGAEQFFGPGTRLTVL.

The chain recombines TRBV5-1 with TRBJ2-1; tentatively, D is TRBD2 (5 bases). Trimming cost V 4 bases and J 10 bases, with 24 bases left between them. Germline V gene lookup returns CDR1 SGHRS and CDR2 YFSETQ. The CDR3 has 16 residues. The CDR3 nucleotides are TGCGCCAGCAGCCCGGAACCCCGGTCTGGAGGCCCCGAGCAGTTCTTC. Encoded protein: CASSPEPRSGGPEQFF.

V gene TRBV5-1 combines with J gene TRBJ1-1, with a possible D match to TRBD1 (5 bases). The CDR3 covers 15 residues. Germline V CDR1 and CDR2: SGHRS, YFSETQ. Between the trimmed V and J ends, which lost 0 bases and 4 bases, there was a span of 13 bases. CDR3 amino acids: CASSLVDSQVTEAFF. The CDR3 nucleotides read TGCGCCAGCAGCTTGGTTGACAGCCAGGTCACTGAAGCTTTCTTT.

The genes are TRBV5-1 and TRBJ1-5; D call uncertain. Germline CDR1 SGHRS, CDR2 YFSETQ. Trimming took off 5 bases at V and 0 bases at J, with 12 bases between the two ends. The CDR3 loop spans 15 amino acids. CDR3 residues: CASRPGPYSNQPQHF. DNA for the CDR3: TGCGCCAGCAGACCTGGACCTTATAGCAATCAGCCCCAGCATTTT.

This clonotype was counted at least ten times. The chain couples TRBV11-2 to TRBJ2-1; 13 bases align to TRBD2. Germline CDR1 and CDR2: SGHAT and FQNNGV. V dropped 1 base and J dropped 6; count of bases not matched to a gene: 3. CDR3 length: 16 amino acids. This CDR3 is CASSLAGTSGTNEQFF. CDR3 in DNA: TGTGCCAGCAGCTTAGCCGGGACTAGCGGGACCAATGAGCAGTTCTTC.

There are a few counts of this clonotype. This chain connects TRBV7-9 to TRBJ1-1, with unresolved D. The V end was cut by 2 bases, the J end by 4 bases, with 5 bases between. The germline gives CDR1 SEHNR, CDR2 FQNEAQ (reference sequence). The CDR3 has 12 residues. CDR3 loop: CASSLSLTEAFF. The CDR3 DNA follows: TGTGCCAGCAGCTTAAGTCTCACTGAAGCTTTCTTT. The full variable domain, in which reference TRBV7-9 and TRBJ1-1 provide the parts outside the CDR3, is DTGVSQNPRHKITKRGQNVTFRCDPISEHNRLYWYRQTLGQGPEFLTYFQNEAQLEKSRLLSDRFSAERPKGSFSTLEIQRTEQGDSAMYLCASSLSLTEAFFGQGTRLTVV.

The V and J genes are TRBV5-1 and TRBJ2-5, with a weak D call TRBD2 (6 bases). The CDR3 is made up of 14 amino acids. V dropped 5 bases and J dropped 4 bases, with 15 bases sitting between them. CDR1 and CDR2 from the germline V gene are SGHRS and YFSETQ. DNA for the CDR3: TGCGCCAGCAGTTCCGAGGGGCGGGGAGAGACCCAGTACTTC. This encodes CASSSEGRGETQYF.

Here the CDR3 DNA reads TGTGCCAGCAGTGAATCCCGGGGGAGGGTCTCAAACAATGAGCAGTTCTTC. Amino acid sequence: CASSESRGRVSNNEQFF. The chain has TRBV25-1 and TRBJ2-1; 7 nucleotides match TRBD2. The CDR3 covers 17 residues. CDR1 is MGHDK and CDR2 is SYGVNS in the germline V gene. With 1 base clipped from V and 5 bases from J, the junction kept 11 bases outside the gene matches. The variable domain in full, with the rest retrieved from reference TRBV25-1 and TRBJ2-1, is EADIYQTPRYLVIGTGKKITLECSQTMGHDKMYWYQQDPGMELHLIHYSYGVNSTEKGDLSSESTVSRIRTEHFPLTLESARPSHTSQYLCASSESRGRVSNNEQFFGPGTRLTVL.

The chain recombines TRBV19 with TRBJ1-2; weak D call: TRBD1 (6 bases). The CDR3 has 16 amino acids. V lost 3 bases and J 3 bases, leaving 17 bases between the germline ends. From germline, CDR1 is LNHDA and CDR2 SQIVND (reference sequence). CDR3 DNA sequence: TGTGCCAGTAGTATCGGGGGGGACATCTTAGACTATGGCTACACCTTC. Protein product: CASSIGGDILDYGYTF. The whole variable domain, filled in from reference TRBV19 and TRBJ1-2, reads DGGITQSPKYLFRKEGQNVTLSCEQNLNHDAMYWYRQDPGQGLRLIYYSQIVNDFQKGDIAEGYSVSREKKESFPLTVTSAQKNPTAFYLCASSIGGDILDYGYTFGSGTRLTVV.

CDR3 DNA sequence: TGTGCCAGCAGCCAACAGGGAAACACCATATATTTT. It encodes CASSQQGNTIYF. This chain connects TRBV4-2 to TRBJ1-3; D gene unclear. The CDR3 is made up of 12 amino acids. CDR1 and CDR2 from the germline V gene are LGHNA and YNFKEQ. Trimming removed 2 bases at V and 4 bases at J, with 3 bases between.

The chain is built from TRBV24-1 and TRBJ2-1, with TRBD1 as a possible D gene (6 bases). Trimming took 3 bases from V and 6 from J, leaving 14 bases between them. Per the germline V gene, CDR1 is KGHDR and CDR2 is SFDVKD. The CDR3 consists of 15 residues. CDR3 coding DNA: TGTGCCACCAGTGATCCTTTGGACAGTTTCAATGAGCAGTTCTTC. It translates to CATSDPLDSFNEQFF.

V is TRBV12-3 or TRBV12-4 and J is TRBJ2-3; D not resolved. The V end was cut by 7 bases, the J end by 2 bases, with 10 bases between. This CDR3 contains 13 residues. The CDR3 DNA reads TGTGCCAGCAAAGGCGGATTCACAGATACGCAGTATTTT. It is translated as CASKGGFTDTQYF.

The chain combines TRBV6-5 with TRBJ1-1; the D gene is possibly TRBD1 (5 bases). This CDR3 has 16 residues. CDR1 is MNHEY and CDR2 is SVGAGI in the germline V gene. Trimming cost V 0 bases and J 0 bases, with 11 bases left between them. CDR3 in amino acids: CASSYSGTLMNTEAFF. As DNA, the CDR3 is TGTGCCAGCAGTTACTCCGGGACGTTAATGAACACTGAAGCTTTCTTT.